The rows below give T cell receptor beta chains drawn from one sample of a study of identifying expanded T cells in peripheral blood. Repertoires were generated with immunoSEQ multiplex PCR, while TCRdb's copy carries only in-frame clones and drops some. This table holds approximately 130,000 clones, around 84% found once. The sequencing input was blood. The origin of the receptors is a person aged 18-70 years in good health. Both conserved end residues are part of each CDR3. The D gene is left open where the match is weak. Clone size appears in some rows only: once, few, many, or a class for an expanded clone.

CDR3 DNA,CDR3 protein,J gene,clone size,V gene,D gene
TGTGCCAGCAGTTACACAGGGGGAAACACCATATATTTT,CASSYTGGNTIYF,TRBJ1-3,.,TRBV6-5,.
TGTGCCAGCAGTTTGGGGGGAAGTGGGACTGAAGCTTTCTTT,CASSLGGSGTEAFF,TRBJ1-1,once,TRBV27,.
TGCGCCAGCAGTGAGTCGATTTCTGGACCCAGGGGGACCCTAAACTATGGCTACACCTTC,CASSESISGPRGTLNYGYTF,TRBJ1-2,.,TRBV10-2,TRBD1
TGTGCCAGCAGTCCCCCAGCCTCCTTCGAAGCTTTCTTT,CASSPPASFEAFF,TRBJ1-1,.,TRBV28,.
TGTGCCAGCAGCCCCGACCCGACAGGGTGGGGTGGCTACACCTTC,CASSPDPTGWGGYTF,TRBJ1-2,.,TRBV7-2,TRBD1
TGTGCCTGGAGTGGGTTCCGGAACACTGAAGCTTTCTTT,CAWSGFRNTEAFF,TRBJ1-1,.,TRBV30,.
TGTGCCAGCAGACGCGGACAGACCACAGATACGCAGTATTTT,CASRRGQTTDTQYF,TRBJ2-3,.,TRBV9,.
TGTGCCAGCAGCCTCTCAAGACCAGCATCCTATGGCTACACCTTC,CASSLSRPASYGYTF,TRBJ1-2,few,TRBV6-5,.
TGTGCCAGCAGTTACACCTGGGGATCGAACACTAAAGCTTTCTTT,CASSYTWGSNTKAFF,TRBJ1-1,.,TRBV6-5,.
TGCGCCAGCAGCTTGTCCGGGGGATTCTACGAGCAGTACTTC,CASSLSGGFYEQYF,TRBJ2-7,.,TRBV5-1,.
TGTGCCAGCACCGGAGGACAGGGAGCTTGGGAGACCCAGTACTTC,CASTGGQGAWETQYF,TRBJ2-5,.,TRBV2,TRBD1
TGTGCCTGGAGACTGGGGCAGCTTGAAGCTTTCTTT,CAWRLGQLEAFF,TRBJ1-1,.,TRBV30,.
TGTGCCAGCAGCCTCGACGGGCATCGTGAAAAACTGTTTTTT,CASSLDGHREKLFF,TRBJ1-4,.,TRBV7-2,.
TGTGCCAGCAGCCCTACAGATACGCAGTATTTT,CASSPTDTQYF,TRBJ2-3,.,TRBV6-6,.
TGTGCCAGCAGTGAAAGTTTTATCTCGCGGCAGGGGACCTACGAGCAGTACTTC,CASSESFISRQGTYEQYF,TRBJ2-7,.,TRBV6-1,.
TGTGCCAGCACTAGGGACGTCGCGAACACCGGGGAGCTGTTTTTT,CASTRDVANTGELFF,TRBJ2-2,.,TRBV2,.
TGTGCCTGGAGTGGAGACAGGTTCTACGAGCAGTACTTC,CAWSGDRFYEQYF,TRBJ2-7,.,TRBV30,.
TGTGCCAGCAGCGTAGGCGGGACATATAACTATGGCTACACCTTC,CASSVGGTYNYGYTF,TRBJ1-2,.,TRBV9,.
TGTGCCAGCAGTTTTTACGACGGGGGCTCCTACGAGCAGTACTTC,CASSFYDGGSYEQYF,TRBJ2-7,.,TRBV27,.
TGTGCCAGCTCCCCCGCCCGTTCAGGGAAGACCTATAATTCACCCCTCCACTTT,CASSPARSGKTYNSPLHF,TRBJ1-6,.,TRBV18,.
TGCAGCGTCCGAAGGGGGCCCTCCTACAATGAGCAGTTCTTC,CSVRRGPSYNEQFF,TRBJ2-1,.,TRBV29-1,TRBD1
TGTGCCAGCAGCTCCACCCACTCTGGGGCCAACGTCCTGACTTTC,CASSSTHSGANVLTF,TRBJ2-6,.,TRBV11-3,.
TGTGCCAGCAGTTGGGGGACAGGGGAAGGCTACACCTTC,CASSWGTGEGYTF,TRBJ1-2,few,TRBV27,TRBD1